The 16 T cell receptor beta chains given below trace back to one sample, sequenced in a study of tumor-infiltrating lymphocytes in primary liver carcinoma. TCR beta cDNA was prepared out of 500 ng total RNA by means of a constant-region primer. What produced the TCR beta libraries was three nested multiplex PCR rounds using slightly modified ARM-PCR. With TRBV1-TRBV30 forward primers and a C-beta reverse primer, the first two PCR rounds were run for roughly 9 cycles each. MiXCR, applied by TCRdb to the multiplex PCR reads, yields one record per CDR3 protein. The sample lists 330,000 or so distinct CDR3 sequences, roughly 61% occurring once. Blood RNA came from unsorted whole blood; germline DNA was also extracted. The sample taken for sequencing was peripheral blood. The source of these receptors is a man aged 35-49 years with primary liver carcinoma and hepatitis B virus infection.

V is TRBV5-1 and J is TRBJ1-1; 9 bases agree with TRBD1. This CDR3 region has 16 residues. The germline V gene encodes CDR1 SGHRS and CDR2 YFSETQ. The ends lost 4 bases at V and 1 base at J; junction bases unmatched: 8. The CDR3: CASSTGTGKGNTEAFF. The DNA for the CDR3 is TGCGCCAGCAGCACGGGGACAGGGAAAGGGAACACTGAAGCTTTCTTT.

On this clonotype itself: An end of the junction does not agree with germline; a read error may underlie this. Here the CDR3 DNA reads TGTGCCAGCAGTTATTCCGGAGAGCTGCTTTTT. Its protein is CASSYSGELLF. This chain connects TRBV6-5 to TRBJ2-2; D gene ambiguous. The CDR3 extends over 11 amino acids. Germline V gene data show CDR1 as MNHEY and CDR2 as SVGAGI.

The rearrangement joins TRBV24-1 to TRBJ2-1; no clear D gene. This CDR3 region has 11 residues. V was shortened by 5 bases and J by 5 bases, with 3 bases between the two germline ends. Germline loops: CDR1 KGHDR, CDR2 SFDVKD. Here the CDR3 reads CATSVNNEQFF. The CDR3 DNA reads TGTGCCACCAGTGTTAACAATGAGCAGTTCTTC.

The chain combines TRBV11-2 with TRBJ2-7; D not certain. Germline V gives CDR1 SGHAT, CDR2 FQNNGV. With 5 bases removed from V and 1 base from J, the gap between germline ends came to 15 bases. The CDR3 sequence is 15 residues long. The chain's CDR3 is CASSLSVGISYEQYF. As DNA, the CDR3 is TGTGCCAGCAGCCTATCTGTGGGAATATCCTACGAGCAGTACTTC.

The chain carries TRBV11-2 and TRBJ2-2; D unresolved. Trimming stripped 10 bases from V and 8 bases from J, with 23 bases between. The CDR3 sequence is 15 residues long. The germline gives CDR1 SGHAT, CDR2 FQNNGV. CDR3 sequence (DNA): TGTGCCACCACACCCAAGGATCGGGTCACTGGGGAGCTGTTTTTT. This codes for CATTPKDRVTGELFF.

About this clonotype: This may come from a read error, since a much larger clone is one base off. The CDR3 does not end in the conserved phenylalanine or tryptophan, so this is likely a read error. The chain joins TRBV6-1 to TRBJ2-4; no firm D call. The CDR3 has 16 residues. Looked up from germline, CDR1 is MNHNS and CDR2 is SASEGT. V lost 2 bases and J lost 1, with 12 bases in between. The chain's CDR3 is CASSELGLGAKNIQYS. Written as DNA, the CDR3 is TGTGCCAGCAGTGAACTAGGCCTGGGGGCCAAAAACATTCAGTACTCC.

This clonotype was observed a handful of times. The chain employs TRBV5-1 and TRBJ2-2; 14 bases match TRBD2. Germline V gene sequence: CDR1 SGHRS, CDR2 YFSETQ. V was clipped by 2 bases and J by 6 bases; unmatched bases: 3. This CDR3 is built from 16 residues. The CDR3 spells CASSFGLAGGAGELFF. The CDR3 DNA reads TGCGCCAGCAGCTTCGGACTAGCGGGAGGTGCCGGGGAGCTGTTTTTT. Variable domain in full (rest from reference TRBV5-1 and TRBJ2-2): KAGVTQTPRYLIKTRGQQVTLSCSPISGHRSVSWYQQTPGQGLQFLFEYFSETQRNKGNFPGRFSGRQFSNSRSEMNVSTLELGDSALYLCASSFGLAGGAGELFFGEGSRLTVL.

With respect to this clonotype: A junction boundary mismatches the germline segment, possibly from a read error. This chain uses TRBV11-2 with TRBJ1-4; 11 nucleotides agree with TRBD1. Germline V gene data show CDR1 as SGHAT and CDR2 as FQNNGV. This CDR3 is built from 17 residues. CDR3 protein: CATSLVSGQGAREKLFF. As DNA, the CDR3 is TGTGCCACCAGCTTAGTCAGTGGACAGGGGGCACGGGAAAAACTGTTTTTT.

The gene calls are TRBV14 and TRBJ2-7; 7 nucleotides align to TRBD1. This CDR3 has 14 amino acids. Unmatched junction bases numbered 9, after V lost 3 bases and J lost 7 bases. Germline lookup yields CDR1 SGHDN and CDR2 FVKESK. As DNA, the CDR3 is TGTGCCAGCAGCCAGACGACAGGGCGGAATGAGCAGTACTTC. As protein: CASSQTTGRNEQYF.

Concerning this clonotype: The conserved phenylalanine or tryptophan normally closing the CDR3 is absent here, so this likely arose from a read error. The gene calls are TRBV28 and TRBJ1-6; D not certain. CDR1 is MDHEN and CDR2 is SYDVKM in the germline V gene. This CDR3 contains 13 residues. CDR3 DNA sequence: TGTGCCAGCAGTTTGGGCAGATATTCAACCCTCCACTAT. This sequence encodes CASSLGRYSTLHY.

The rearrangement links TRBV20-1 to TRBJ1-2, with TRBD1 identical over 7 bases. The germline V gene encodes CDR1 DFQATT and CDR2 SNEGSKA (reference sequence). This CDR3 has 12 amino acids. Trimming at V came to 6 bases and at J to 4 bases, leaving 5 bases not matched to a gene. CDR3 nucleotide sequence: TGCAGTGCCCCGACAGGGTTCTATGGCTACACCTTC. It translates to CSAPTGFYGYTF.

A note on this clonotype: One base away lies a much larger clone, so this may be a sequencing read error. The CDR3 carries no conserved terminal phenylalanine or tryptophan, so it likely arises from a read error. This chain joins TRBV24-1 and TRBJ2-1; possibly TRBD2 for D (5 bases). In germline, CDR1 is KGHDR, CDR2 SFDVKD. V was cut by 1 base and J by 5 bases, with 11 bases left in between. The CDR3 extends over 15 amino acids. CDR3 sequence reads: CATSDFSGNHNEQFL. In DNA form, the CDR3 reads TGTGCCACCAGTGATTTCTCGGGGAATCACAATGAGCAGTTCCTC.

Notes on this clonotype: At one end the junction does not follow the germline gene, possibly because of a read error. The chain links TRBV6-1 to TRBJ2-1; 9 bases align to TRBD2. This CDR3 contains 15 residues. Germline loops: CDR1 MNHNS, CDR2 SASEGT. The CDR3 region is CTSNAGGAGTNEQFF. CDR3 coding DNA: TGTACCAGCAACGCGGGGGGGGCTGGAACGAATGAGCAGTTCTTC.

The chain uses TRBV6-1 and TRBJ2-2, with 7 nucleotides matching TRBD1. The germline gives CDR1 MNHNS, CDR2 SASEGT. The V segment lost 5 bases and the J segment 5 bases; nucleotides outside the gene matches: 20. The length of the CDR3 is 19 residues. Here the CDR3 reads CASSYDAVGTGDLTGELFF. The CDR3 DNA follows: TGTGCCAGCAGTTACGATGCCGTCGGAACAGGGGATCTTACCGGGGAGCTGTTTTTT.

Of note for this clonotype: A read error may produce the germline difference seen at one junction end. The gene calls are TRBV6-6 and TRBJ1-1, with D tentatively TRBD1 (5 bases). Germline V CDR1 and CDR2: MNHNY, SVGAGI (reference sequence). The CDR3 consists of 13 residues. The DNA for the CDR3 is TGTGTCAGCAGTTTGTCGGGGGACACTGAAGCTTTCTTT. Protein: CVSSLSGDTEAFF.

J is TRBJ2-3 and V is TRBV12-3 or TRBV12-4, with 13 positions matching TRBD2. The trim removed 7 bases at V and 2 bases at J, leaving 6 bases unmatched. CDR3 length equals 16 residues. CDR3: CASIPGLAGTTDTQYF. The CDR3 DNA follows: TGTGCCAGCATCCCGGGACTAGCGGGGACCACAGATACGCAGTATTTT.